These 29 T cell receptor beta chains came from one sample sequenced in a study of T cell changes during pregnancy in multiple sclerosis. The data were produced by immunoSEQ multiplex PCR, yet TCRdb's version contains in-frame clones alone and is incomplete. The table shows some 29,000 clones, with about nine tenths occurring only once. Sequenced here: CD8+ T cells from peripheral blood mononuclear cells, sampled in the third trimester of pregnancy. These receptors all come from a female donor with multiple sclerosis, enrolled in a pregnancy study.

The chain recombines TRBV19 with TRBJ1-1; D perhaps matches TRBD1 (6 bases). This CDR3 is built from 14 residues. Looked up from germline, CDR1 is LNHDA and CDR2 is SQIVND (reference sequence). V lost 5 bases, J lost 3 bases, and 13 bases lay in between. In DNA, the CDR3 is TGTGCCAGTAGTCGGCGGGGGGCGGACACTGAAGCTTTCTTT. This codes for CASSRRGADTEAFF. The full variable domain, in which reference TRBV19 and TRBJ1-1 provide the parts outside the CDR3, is DGGITQSPKYLFRKEGQNVTLSCEQNLNHDAMYWYRQDPGQGLRLIYYSQIVNDFQKGDIAEGYSVSREKKESFPLTVTSAQKNPTAFYLCASSRRGADTEAFFGQGTRLTVV.

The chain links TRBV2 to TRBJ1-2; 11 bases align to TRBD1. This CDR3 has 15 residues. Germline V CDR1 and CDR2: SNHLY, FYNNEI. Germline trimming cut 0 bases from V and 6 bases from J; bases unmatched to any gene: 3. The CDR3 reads CASSEARTGGDGYTF. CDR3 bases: TGTGCCAGCAGTGAAGCGAGGACAGGGGGCGATGGCTACACCTTC.

The CDR3: CASSADRFKQFF. For the CDR3, the DNA is TGTGCCAGCAGTGCCGACAGGTTTAAACAGTTCTTC. The rearrangement joins TRBV6-1 to TRBJ2-1; a possible D gene is TRBD1 (6 bases). CDR1 and CDR2 (germline): MNHNS, SASEGT. Between the trimmed V and J ends, which lost 4 bases and 13 bases, there was a span of 14 bases. There are 12 residues in the CDR3.

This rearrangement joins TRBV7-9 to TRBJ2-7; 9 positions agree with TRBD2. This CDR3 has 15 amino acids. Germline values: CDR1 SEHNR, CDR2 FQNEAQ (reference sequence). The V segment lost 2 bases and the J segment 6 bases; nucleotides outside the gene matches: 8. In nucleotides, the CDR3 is TGTGCCAGCAGCTTAATTGGCGGGGGGGCCTCCGAGCAGTACTTC. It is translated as CASSLIGGGASEQYF.

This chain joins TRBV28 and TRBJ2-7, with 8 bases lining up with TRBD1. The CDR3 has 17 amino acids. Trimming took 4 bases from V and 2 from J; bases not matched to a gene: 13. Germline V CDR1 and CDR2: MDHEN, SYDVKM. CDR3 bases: TGTGCCAGCAGTTCCCATTCCGAATGGACAGGGACCTACGAGCAGTACTTC. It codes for CASSSHSEWTGTYEQYF. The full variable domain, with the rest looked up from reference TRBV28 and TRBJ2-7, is DVKVTQSSRYLVKRTGEKVFLECVQDMDHENMFWYRQDPGLGLRLIYFSYDVKMKEKGDIPEGYSVSREKKERFSLILESASTNQTSMYLCASSSHSEWTGTYEQYFGPGTRLTVT.

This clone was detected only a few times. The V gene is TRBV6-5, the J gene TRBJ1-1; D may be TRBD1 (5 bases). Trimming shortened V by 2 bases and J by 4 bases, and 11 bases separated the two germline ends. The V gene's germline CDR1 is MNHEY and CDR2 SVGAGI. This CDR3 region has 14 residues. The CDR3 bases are TGTGCCAGCAGTTACAGGGGTATGAGCACTGAAGCTTTCTTT. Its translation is CASSYRGMSTEAFF.

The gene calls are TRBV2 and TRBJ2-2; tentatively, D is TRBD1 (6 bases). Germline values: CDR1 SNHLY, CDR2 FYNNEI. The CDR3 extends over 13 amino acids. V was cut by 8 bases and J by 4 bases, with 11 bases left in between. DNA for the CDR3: TGTGCCAGCCACGGACAGCGCACCGGGGAGCTGTTTTTT. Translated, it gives CASHGQRTGELFF.

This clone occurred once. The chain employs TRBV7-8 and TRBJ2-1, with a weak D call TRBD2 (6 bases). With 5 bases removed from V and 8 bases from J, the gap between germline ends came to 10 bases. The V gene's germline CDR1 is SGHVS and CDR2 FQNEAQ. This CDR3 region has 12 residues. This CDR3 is CASSLGGYEQFF. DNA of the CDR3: TGTGCCAGCAGCCTGGGGGGTTATGAGCAGTTCTTC.

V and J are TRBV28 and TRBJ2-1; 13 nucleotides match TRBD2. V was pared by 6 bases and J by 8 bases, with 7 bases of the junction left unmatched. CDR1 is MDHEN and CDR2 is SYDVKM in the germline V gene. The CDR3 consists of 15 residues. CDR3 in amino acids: CASSVGTSGEDEQFF. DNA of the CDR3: TGTGCCAGCAGCGTCGGGACTAGCGGGGAAGATGAGCAGTTCTTC. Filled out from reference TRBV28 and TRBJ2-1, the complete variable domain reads DVKVTQSSRYLVKRTGEKVFLECVQDMDHENMFWYRQDPGLGLRLIYFSYDVKMKEKGDIPEGYSVSREKKERFSLILESASTNQTSMYLCASSVGTSGEDEQFFGPGTRLTVL.

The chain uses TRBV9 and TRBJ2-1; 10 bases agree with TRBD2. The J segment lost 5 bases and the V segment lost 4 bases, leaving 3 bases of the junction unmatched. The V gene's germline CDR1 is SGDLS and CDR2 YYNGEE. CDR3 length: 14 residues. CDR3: CASSPGLANNEQFF. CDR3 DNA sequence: TGTGCCAGCAGCCCGGGACTAGCGAACAATGAGCAGTTCTTC.

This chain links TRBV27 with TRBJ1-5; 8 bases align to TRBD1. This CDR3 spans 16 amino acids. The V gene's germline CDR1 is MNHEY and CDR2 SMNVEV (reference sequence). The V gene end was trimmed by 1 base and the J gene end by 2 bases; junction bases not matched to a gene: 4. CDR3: CASSLFRGPGNQPQHF. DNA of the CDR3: TGTGCCAGCAGTTTATTCAGGGGGCCCGGCAATCAGCCCCAGCATTTT.

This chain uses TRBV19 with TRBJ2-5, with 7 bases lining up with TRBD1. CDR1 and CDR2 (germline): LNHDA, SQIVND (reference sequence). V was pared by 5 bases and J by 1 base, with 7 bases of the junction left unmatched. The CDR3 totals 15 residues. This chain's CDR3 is CASSLRRTGQETQYF. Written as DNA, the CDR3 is TGTGCCAGTAGTCTCCGACGGACAGGCCAAGAGACCCAGTACTTC.

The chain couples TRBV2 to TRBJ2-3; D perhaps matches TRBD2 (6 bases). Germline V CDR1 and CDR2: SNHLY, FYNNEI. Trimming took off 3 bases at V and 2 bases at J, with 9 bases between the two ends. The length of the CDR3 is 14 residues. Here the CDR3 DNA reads TGTGCCAGCAGTGACGGACTAAACACAGATACGCAGTATTTT. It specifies CASSDGLNTDTQYF.

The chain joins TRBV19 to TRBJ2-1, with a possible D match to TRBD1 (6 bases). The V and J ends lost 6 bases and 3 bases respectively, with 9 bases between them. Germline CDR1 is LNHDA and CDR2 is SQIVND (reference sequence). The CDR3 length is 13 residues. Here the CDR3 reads CASSGQLYNEQFF. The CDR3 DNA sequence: TGTGCCAGTAGCGGACAGCTCTACAATGAGCAGTTCTTC.

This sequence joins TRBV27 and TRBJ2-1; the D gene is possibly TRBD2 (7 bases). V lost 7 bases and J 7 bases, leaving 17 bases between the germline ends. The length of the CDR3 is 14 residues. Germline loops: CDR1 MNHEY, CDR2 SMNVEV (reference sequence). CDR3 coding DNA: TGTGCCAGCACCCCGACCGGGGGGCTTAATGAGCAGTTCTTC. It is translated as CASTPTGGLNEQFF.

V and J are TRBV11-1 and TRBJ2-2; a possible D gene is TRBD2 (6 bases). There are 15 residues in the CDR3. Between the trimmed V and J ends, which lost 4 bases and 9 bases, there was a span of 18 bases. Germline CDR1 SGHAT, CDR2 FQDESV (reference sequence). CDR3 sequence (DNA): TGTGCCAGCAGCTCGGCCCCGGGGGTCTCCCGGGAGCTGTTTTTT. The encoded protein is CASSSAPGVSRELFF. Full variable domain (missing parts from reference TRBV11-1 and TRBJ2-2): EAEVAQSPRYKITEKSQAVAFWCDPISGHATLYWYRQILGQGPELLVQFQDESVVDDSQLPKDRFSAERLKGVDSTLKIQPAELGDSAMYLCASSSAPGVSRELFFGEGSRLTVL.

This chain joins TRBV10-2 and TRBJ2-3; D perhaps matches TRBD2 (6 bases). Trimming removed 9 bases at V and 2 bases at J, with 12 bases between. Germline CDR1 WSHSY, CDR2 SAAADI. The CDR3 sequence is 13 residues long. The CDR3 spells CASRDFLTDTQYF. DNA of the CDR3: TGCGCCAGTAGGGACTTTCTCACAGATACGCAGTATTTT.

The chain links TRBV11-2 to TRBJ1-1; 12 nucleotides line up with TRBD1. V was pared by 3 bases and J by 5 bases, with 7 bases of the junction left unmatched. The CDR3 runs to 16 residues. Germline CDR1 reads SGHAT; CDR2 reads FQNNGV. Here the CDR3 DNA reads TGTGCCAGCAGCTTTTATCGGGACAGGGGGCGGACTGAAGCTTTCTTT. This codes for CASSFYRDRGRTEAFF.

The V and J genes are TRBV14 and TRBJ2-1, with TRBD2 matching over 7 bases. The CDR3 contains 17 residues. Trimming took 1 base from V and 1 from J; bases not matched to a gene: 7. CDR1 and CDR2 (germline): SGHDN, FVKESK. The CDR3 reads CASSQVGSGRSYNEQFF. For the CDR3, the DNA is TGTGCCAGCAGCCAAGTAGGTTCCGGGAGGTCCTACAATGAGCAGTTCTTC. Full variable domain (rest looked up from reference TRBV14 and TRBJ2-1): EAGVTQFPSHSVIEKGQTVTLRCDPISGHDNLYWYRRVMGKEIKFLLHFVKESKQDESGMPNNRFLAERTGGTYSTLKVQPAELEDSGVYFCASSQVGSGRSYNEQFFGPGTRLTVL.

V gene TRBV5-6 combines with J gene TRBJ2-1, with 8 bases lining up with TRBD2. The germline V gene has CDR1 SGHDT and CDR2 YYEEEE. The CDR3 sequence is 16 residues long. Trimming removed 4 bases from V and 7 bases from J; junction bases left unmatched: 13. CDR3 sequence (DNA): TGTGCCAGCAGCGCGTTGGGAGCGGGAGACAGAAATGAGCAGTTCTTC. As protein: CASSALGAGDRNEQFF.

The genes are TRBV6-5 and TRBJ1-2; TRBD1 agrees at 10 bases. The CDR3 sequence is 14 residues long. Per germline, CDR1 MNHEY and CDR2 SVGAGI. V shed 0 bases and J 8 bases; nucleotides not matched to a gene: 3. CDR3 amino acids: CASSYSTGGVGYTF. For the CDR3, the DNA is TGTGCCAGCAGTTACTCGACAGGGGGCGTCGGCTACACCTTC.

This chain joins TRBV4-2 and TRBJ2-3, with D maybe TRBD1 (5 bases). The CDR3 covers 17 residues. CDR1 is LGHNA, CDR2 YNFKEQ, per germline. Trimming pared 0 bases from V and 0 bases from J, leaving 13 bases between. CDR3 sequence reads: CASSQEEGATSTDTQYF. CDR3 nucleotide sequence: TGTGCCAGCAGCCAAGAAGAAGGGGCGACTAGCACAGATACGCAGTATTTT.

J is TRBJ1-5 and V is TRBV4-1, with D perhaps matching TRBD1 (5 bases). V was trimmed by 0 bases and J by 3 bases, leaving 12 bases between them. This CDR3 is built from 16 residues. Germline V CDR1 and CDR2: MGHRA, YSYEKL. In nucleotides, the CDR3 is TGCGCCAGCAGCCAAGAGGGCGGGACCCCCAATCAGCCCCAGCATTTT. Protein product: CASSQEGGTPNQPQHF.

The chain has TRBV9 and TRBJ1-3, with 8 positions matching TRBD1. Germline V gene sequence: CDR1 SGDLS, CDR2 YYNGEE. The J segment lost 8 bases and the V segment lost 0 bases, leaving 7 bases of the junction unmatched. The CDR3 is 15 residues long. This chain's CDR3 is CASSVAGDRGDTIYF. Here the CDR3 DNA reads TGTGCCAGCAGCGTAGCAGGCGACAGGGGTGACACCATATATTTT.

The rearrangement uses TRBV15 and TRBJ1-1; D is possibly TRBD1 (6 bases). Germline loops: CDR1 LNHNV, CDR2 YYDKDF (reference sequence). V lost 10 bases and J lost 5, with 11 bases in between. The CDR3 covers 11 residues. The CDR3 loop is CAIKRGTEAFF. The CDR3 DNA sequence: TGTGCCATAAAGAGGGGGACTGAAGCTTTCTTT.

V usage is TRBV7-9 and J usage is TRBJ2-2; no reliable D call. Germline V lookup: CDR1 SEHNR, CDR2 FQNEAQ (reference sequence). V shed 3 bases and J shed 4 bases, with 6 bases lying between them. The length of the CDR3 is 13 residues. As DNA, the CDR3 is TGTGCCAGCAGCTTTAGTTTCACCGGGGAGCTGTTTTTT. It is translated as CASSFSFTGELFF.

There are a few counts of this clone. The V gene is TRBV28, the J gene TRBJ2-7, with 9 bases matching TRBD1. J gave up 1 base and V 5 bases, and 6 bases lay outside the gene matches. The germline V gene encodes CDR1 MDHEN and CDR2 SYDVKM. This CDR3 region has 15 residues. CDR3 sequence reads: CASSPYGTGSYEQYF. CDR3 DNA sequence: TGTGCCAGCAGTCCGTACGGGACAGGGTCCTACGAGCAGTACTTC.

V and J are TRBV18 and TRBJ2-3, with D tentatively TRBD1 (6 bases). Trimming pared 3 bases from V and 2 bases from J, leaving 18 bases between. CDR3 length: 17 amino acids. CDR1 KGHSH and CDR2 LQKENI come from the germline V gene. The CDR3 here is CASSPPEDRTFTDTQYF. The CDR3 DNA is TGTGCCAGCTCACCCCCAGAAGACAGGACGTTCACAGATACGCAGTATTTT.

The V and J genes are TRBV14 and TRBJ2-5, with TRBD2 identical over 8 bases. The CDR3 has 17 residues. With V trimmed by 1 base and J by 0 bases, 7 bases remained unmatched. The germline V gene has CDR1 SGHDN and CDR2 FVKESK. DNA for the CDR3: TGTGCCAGCAGCCAAGGGCGGGGGGCAATGTACCAAGAGACCCAGTACTTC. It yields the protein CASSQGRGAMYQETQYF.